What follows are 26 T cell receptor beta chains derived from one specimen sequenced in a study of blood T cells in healthy people across ages (dated by TCRdb to the mid-2010s). The library was prepared using 5' RACE. A second PCR of about 6 to 12 cycles was run with a J-beta primer mix and a sample-barcoded 5' primer. TCRdb's own reprocessing of the public reads used fastp at Q25 and MiXCR and kept productive beta chains. Each CDR3 protein gets just one entry, which takes the most common genes and DNA from the rows behind it. For this sample the table gives some 1.8 million distinct CDR3 sequences, of which more than 35% were detected only once. About 21% of the sample goes to the ten largest clones. The specimen sequenced was blood. The receptors derive from a human donor in good health.

DNA of the CDR3: TGTGCCATCAGTGAGTCTGAGGTGGTGGCCGACGGGCCCCAGCATTTT. Translated, it gives CAISESEVVADGPQHF. This rearrangement joins TRBV10-3 to TRBJ1-5; no clear D. Trimming took off 0 bases at V and 9 bases at J, with 18 bases between the two ends. The CDR3 covers 16 residues. CDR1 is ENHRY and CDR2 is SYGVKD in the germline V gene.

The chain has TRBV6-1 and TRBJ2-7; 11 bases are shared with TRBD2. Trimming cost V 6 bases and J 5 bases; bases outside gene matches: 15. The CDR3 is 17 residues long. CDR1 and CDR2 (germline): MNHNS, SASEGT. The CDR3 region has the DNA TGTGCCAGCAGAGTCGCCTTAACTAGCGGGGGATCCCACGAGCAGTACTTC. It translates to CASRVALTSGGSHEQYF.

This chain links TRBV5-1 with TRBJ1-4; D gene ambiguous. Germline CDR1 and CDR2: SGHRS and YFSETQ. This CDR3 comprises 14 residues. Trimming removed 4 bases at V and 4 bases at J, with 11 bases between. CDR3 residues: CASSPGWDNEKLFF. The CDR3 nucleotides are TGCGCCAGCAGCCCGGGGTGGGATAATGAAAAACTGTTTTTT.

The chain has TRBV4-3 and TRBJ2-1, with D hard to call. Germline V gene lookup returns CDR1 LGHNA and CDR2 YSLEER. The CDR3 has 14 amino acids. The V end was cut by 1 base, the J end by 9 bases, with 13 bases between. The CDR3 DNA follows: TGCGCCAGCAGCCAAGCGGCGGTCAGCCCTGAGCAGTTCTTC. This translates into CASSQAAVSPEQFF.

This clonotype was observed a few times. V and J are TRBV20-1 and TRBJ2-1, with 10 bases matching TRBD1. Germline V gives CDR1 DFQATT, CDR2 SNEGSKA (reference sequence). This CDR3 is built from 14 residues. With 3 bases clipped from V and 8 bases from J, the junction kept 7 bases outside the gene matches. CDR3 residues: CSASWGQGFDEQFF. The CDR3 DNA is TGCAGTGCTAGTTGGGGACAGGGGTTTGATGAGCAGTTCTTC.

About this clonotype itself: Mismatch with germline at one junction end may stem from a read error. This chain uses TRBV9 with TRBJ1-2, with 12 bases fitting TRBD1. This CDR3 is 17 amino acids long. CDR1 is SGDLS, CDR2 YYNGEE, per germline. CDR3 in amino acids: CASGVGGAGQGAYGYTF. CDR3 nucleotide sequence: TGTGCCAGCGGCGTAGGAGGTGCGGGACAGGGGGCTTATGGCTACACCTTC. Supplemented by reference TRBV9 and TRBJ1-2, the full variable domain reads DSGVTQTPKHLITATGQRVTLRCSPRSGDLSVYWYQQSLDQGLQFLIQYYNGEERAKGNILERFSAQQFPDLHSELNLSSLELGDSALYFCASGVGGAGQGAYGYTFGSGTRLTVV.

This sequence joins TRBV4-3 and TRBJ1-1; no firm D call. CDR3 length: 14 residues. Trimming took off 2 bases at V and 5 bases at J, with 12 bases between the two ends. Per germline, CDR1 LGHNA and CDR2 YSLEER. CDR3 loop: CASSQYGMGTEAFF. In DNA, the CDR3 is TGCGCCAGCAGCCAATATGGGATGGGGACTGAAGCTTTCTTT.

The sample holds many counts of this clonotype. V usage is TRBV5-1 and J usage is TRBJ2-7; a possible D gene is TRBD1 (6 bases). Looked up from germline, CDR1 is SGHRS and CDR2 is YFSETQ. Trimming stripped 5 bases from V and 0 bases from J, with 18 bases between. The CDR3 runs 16 residues. The CDR3 spells CASRPPAGVFSYEQYF. For the CDR3, the DNA is TGCGCCAGCAGACCTCCCGCAGGGGTATTCTCCTACGAGCAGTACTTC.

In this sample, this clonotype turned up a few times. The chain is built from TRBV6-5 and TRBJ2-2; weak D call: TRBD2 (6 bases). Trimming removed 8 bases at V and 3 bases at J, with 13 bases between. From germline, CDR1 is MNHEY and CDR2 SVGAGI. The CDR3 spans 14 residues. The chain's CDR3 is CASGRDSYTGELFF. The CDR3 DNA reads as TGTGCCAGCGGCAGGGACTCCTACACCGGGGAGCTGTTTTTT.

The chain joins TRBV7-9 to TRBJ1-4; D gene unclear. The germline gives CDR1 SEHNR, CDR2 FQNEAQ (reference sequence). There are 14 residues in the CDR3. V was clipped by 7 bases and J by 4 bases, with 13 bases between them. DNA of the CDR3: TGTGCCAGCAACCAGAATCGTGATAATGAAAAACTGTTTTTT. Translated: CASNQNRDNEKLFF.

The rearrangement joins TRBV20-1 to TRBJ1-5; 10 nucleotides agree with TRBD1. Germline V lookup: CDR1 DFQATT, CDR2 SNEGSKA (reference sequence). V dropped 5 bases and J dropped 2; count of bases not matched to a gene: 6. The length of the CDR3 is 15 residues. The CDR3 DNA reads TGCAGTGCTGAATCCGGGACAGGGGGCAATCAGCCCCAGCATTTT. It codes for CSAESGTGGNQPQHF.

The rearrangement joins TRBV28 to TRBJ2-5; D is unresolved. With 2 bases removed from V and 1 base from J, the gap between germline ends came to 11 bases. This CDR3 comprises 15 residues. Germline V gene lookup returns CDR1 MDHEN and CDR2 SYDVKM. The CDR3 is CASSLRWDIQETQYF. The CDR3 nucleotides read TGTGCCAGCAGTTTAAGATGGGATATCCAAGAGACCCAGTACTTC.

The chain is built from TRBV29-1 and TRBJ1-1, with D unclear. The CDR3 sequence is 11 residues long. Germline V gene lookup returns CDR1 SQVTM and CDR2 ANQGSEA. Between the trimmed V and J ends, which lost 7 bases and 11 bases, there was a span of 17 bases. The CDR3 sequence: CSAQGFAGAFF. DNA of the CDR3: TGCAGCGCTCAAGGGTTTGCCGGGGCTTTCTTT.

In its sample, this clonotype was seen a few times. J is TRBJ2-1 and V is TRBV12-3 or TRBV12-4, with a weak D call TRBD2 (6 bases). Trimming took off 4 bases at V and 4 bases at J, with 17 bases between the two ends. This CDR3 comprises 16 residues. CDR3 bases: TGTGCCAGCAGTTACGATGGGTGGGGGGTATACAATGAGCAGTTCTTC. Its translation is CASSYDGWGVYNEQFF.

This clonotype was detected only a few times. This sequence joins TRBV4-3 and TRBJ2-3; D possibly matches TRBD1 or TRBD2 (5 bases each). Trimming shortened V by 1 base and J by 5 bases, and 19 bases separated the two germline ends. Germline CDR1 is LGHNA and CDR2 is YSLEER. CDR3 length equals 17 residues. DNA for the CDR3: TGCGCCAGCAGCCAAGCCGGGACCAGCGTAACACTAGATACGCAGTATTTT. This translates into CASSQAGTSVTLDTQYF.

This clonotype was recorded only once. The genes are TRBV5-1 and TRBJ1-2; D unclear. CDR1 SGHRS and CDR2 YFSETQ come from the germline V gene. V was pared by 0 bases and J by 3 bases, with 9 bases between. The CDR3 is 14 residues long. The CDR3 coding sequence is TGCGCCAGCAGCTTGGATGGCACCTACTATGGCTACACCTTC. It encodes CASSLDGTYYGYTF.

Only a few counts were recorded for this clonotype. This chain connects TRBV4-2 to TRBJ2-1; 11 nucleotides match TRBD2. This CDR3 is built from 16 residues. After removal of 3 bases from V and 4 bases from J, the junction contained 5 bases not matched to a gene. Germline CDR1 LGHNA, CDR2 YNFKEQ. The CDR3 loop reads CASSHFSGGVYNEQFF. Here the CDR3 DNA reads TGTGCCAGCAGCCACTTTAGCGGGGGGGTATACAATGAGCAGTTCTTC.

CDR3 in amino acids: CSARTGTANYGYTF. The CDR3 DNA reads as TGCAGTGCTAGAACCGGGACAGCTAACTATGGCTACACCTTC. J is TRBJ1-2 and V is TRBV20-1, with 7 bases that match TRBD1. Trimming at V came to 2 bases and at J to 0 bases, leaving 3 bases not matched to a gene. The CDR3 length is 14 residues. Germline V gives CDR1 DFQATT, CDR2 SNEGSKA (reference sequence).

The rearrangement joins TRBV5-1 to TRBJ2-7, with a weak D call TRBD1 (8 bases). Trimming took off 7 bases at V and 3 bases at J, with 23 bases between the two ends. There are 16 residues in the CDR3. CDR1 is SGHRS, CDR2 YFSETQ, per germline. The DNA for the CDR3 is TGCGCCAGCTCCCAAGCGGGACAGGAGGCATACTACGAGCAGTACTTC. It translates to CASSQAGQEAYYEQYF.

The chain employs TRBV6-5 and TRBJ2-2; D uncertain. CDR1 is MNHEY, CDR2 SVGAGI, per germline. The CDR3 consists of 13 residues. Trimming stripped 7 bases from V and 0 bases from J, with 6 bases between. CDR3 DNA sequence: TGTGCCAGCATCGGACCGAACACCGGGGAGCTGTTTTTT. This encodes CASIGPNTGELFF.

The chain links TRBV28 to TRBJ2-7; maybe TRBD2 (6 bases). This CDR3 region has 15 residues. Germline V gene data show CDR1 as MDHEN and CDR2 as SYDVKM. Trimming took 5 bases from V and 6 from J, leaving 20 bases between them. DNA of the CDR3: TGTGCCAGCAGTCCTCCTAGGAGGGTAAGGGTCGAGCAGTACTTC. Translated, it gives CASSPPRRVRVEQYF.

This clonotype came up a few times. The CDR3: CASSQDLGLAGGARNTQYF. CDR3 in DNA: TGCGCCAGCAGCCAAGACTTGGGTCTAGCGGGGGGCGCAAGAAATACGCAGTATTTT. The chain recombines TRBV4-3 with TRBJ2-3, with TRBD2 identical over 11 bases. Germline CDR1 reads LGHNA; CDR2 reads YSLEER. The CDR3 spans 19 residues. Trimming removed 0 bases from V and 7 bases from J; junction bases left unmatched: 15.

V gene TRBV4-2 combines with J gene TRBJ2-1; D may be TRBD2 (5 bases). The germline gives CDR1 LGHNA, CDR2 YNFKEQ. The CDR3 is 15 residues long. Between the trimmed V and J ends, which lost 4 bases and 5 bases, there was a span of 15 bases. This CDR3 is CASSLTGSGNNEQFF. CDR3 coding DNA: TGTGCCAGCAGCCTCACGGGGAGTGGGAACAATGAGCAGTTCTTC.

At least ten counts were recorded for this clonotype. This chain uses TRBV29-1 with TRBJ2-1; perhaps TRBD1 as D (5 bases). This CDR3 is 14 amino acids long. V lost 3 bases, J lost 3 bases, and 12 bases lay in between. Germline assignment: CDR1 SQVTM and CDR2 ANQGSEA. The CDR3: CSVESPTDYNEQFF. The CDR3 DNA is TGCAGCGTTGAGTCCCCGACAGACTACAATGAGCAGTTCTTC.

This sequence joins TRBV7-2 and TRBJ1-2, with D perhaps matching TRBD1 (6 bases). The CDR3 loop spans 15 amino acids. Looked up from germline, CDR1 is SGHTA and CDR2 is FQGNSA. V lost 0 bases and J lost 7, with 15 bases in between. In nucleotides, the CDR3 is TGTGCCAGCAGCTTAGCGCTTGGGGCAGGGGCTGGCTACACCTTC. Protein product: CASSLALGAGAGYTF.

Remarks on this clonotype: An end of the junction does not agree with germline; a read error may underlie this. V usage is TRBV5-1 and J usage is TRBJ1-1; D perhaps matches TRBD1 (6 bases). CDR3 size: 17 residues. Germline V CDR1 and CDR2: SGHRS, YFSETQ. The CDR3 nucleotides are TGCGCCGGCAGCTTGGCAGGGGATGAGTTGGCGAACACTGAAGCTTTCTTT. Translating gives CAGSLAGDELANTEAFF.